Listed below are T cell receptor beta chains from one sample, sequenced in a study of esophageal squamous cell carcinoma under preoperative chemotherapy. TCRdb redid the calling of the PCR reads with MiXCR, one entry per CDR3 protein. The sample records 15,000 to 20,000 distinct CDR3 sequences, roughly half being singletons. This specimen was taken from a patient given preoperative chemotherapy. These receptors all stem from a human donor with esophageal squamous cell carcinoma. The donor label of this sample is uncertain. Each CDR3 is given with its conserved first and last residue. The D gene is left open where the match is weak. Some rows mark clone size as missing; the rest say once, few, many or name a class of expanded clone.

size,V,J,D,CDR3,DNA
many,TRBV7-2,TRBJ2-3,TRBD2,CASSLEVGRSGRSTDTQYF,TGTGCCAGCAGCTTAGAGGTGGGGCGTAGCGGGAGGTCAACAGATACGCAGTATTTT
NA,TRBV7-6,TRBJ2-3,NA,CASSLADGSTDTQYF,TGTGCCAGCAGCTTAGCCGATGGCAGCACAGATACGCAGTATTTT
NA,TRBV7-2,TRBJ2-3,TRBD2,CASSLVGGRGQDTQYF,TGTGCCAGCAGCTTAGTGGGCGGGAGGGGCCAAGATACCCAGTATTTT
NA,TRBV7-6,TRBJ2-5,NA,CASSLQPGETQYF,TGTGCCAGCAGCTTACAGCCCGGCGAGACCCAGTACTTC
once,TRBV19,TRBJ2-5,NA,CASSIGGSQETQYF,TGTGCCAGTAGTATTGGCGGTTCGCAAGAGACCCAGTACTTC
NA,TRBV7-8,TRBJ2-7,TRBD1,CASSRGTGASDTQYF,TGTGCCAGCAGCCGAGGGACAGGAGCCAGCGATACGCAGTACTTC
few,TRBV12-3/TRBV12-4,TRBJ2-5,TRBD2,CASSLEWGGRLETQYF,TGTGCCAGCAGTTTGGAGTGGGGCGGGAGGTTAGAGACCCAGTACTTC
once,TRBV25-1,TRBJ2-1,TRBD2,CASSHLADNNEQFF,TGTGCCAGCAGTCACCTAGCGGACAACAATGAGCAGTTCTTC
NA,TRBV12-3/TRBV12-4,TRBJ2-1,NA,CASNWDTGDEQFF,TGTGCCAGCAACTGGGACACGGGAGATGAGCAGTTCTTC
many,TRBV10-3,TRBJ2-1,NA,CAISVSGEEVETQFF,TGTGCCATCAGTGTATCGGGAGAAGAGGTCGAGACCCAGTTCTTC
many,TRBV7-3,TRBJ2-2,TRBD1,CASSINRGTGELFF,TGTGCCAGCAGCATTAACAGGGGAACCGGGGAGCTGTTTTTT
NA,TRBV7-6,TRBJ2-3,NA,CASSRQGDTQYF,TGTGCCAGCAGCCGCCAGGGGGATACGCAGTATTTT
NA,TRBV12-3/TRBV12-4,TRBJ2-3,TRBD1,CASSLLRDRGTDTQYF,TGTGCCAGCAGTCTACTCCGGGACAGGGGCACAGATACGCAGTATTTT
NA,TRBV6-5,TRBJ2-5,NA,CAGSSSRGGVGPETRFF,TGTGCCGGGAGTTCCTCGAGAGGCGGGGTGGGGCCAGAGACCCGATTTTTC
few,TRBV11-1,TRBJ2-1,NA,CASSLLAGDNEQFF,TGTGCCAGCAGCTTACTCGCAGGGGACAATGAGCAGTTCTTC
many,TRBV7-3,TRBJ2-7,TRBD2,CASSLGTSGIRPYEQYF,TGTGCCAGCAGCTTAGGGACTAGCGGGATCCGACCCTACGAGCAGTACTTC